This TCR beta chain was retrieved from a study of T cells in Graves' hyperthyroidism and ophthalmopathy (dated by TCRdb to the late 2010s). Some background on the complete study: Peripheral blood was collected at initial diagnosis, before any treatment. The paper reports TCR Vbeta CDR3 sequencing of roughly 140 peripheral blood samples: some 41 ophthalmopathy, roughly 74 hyperthyroidism and about 17 progressor patients. The study also compared thyroid tissue and blood T-cell repertoires from roughly 6 Graves' hyperthyroidism patients. After sampling, hyperthyroidism patients received methimazole starting at 30 mg daily, and ophthalmopathy patients received high-dose intravenous methylprednisolone. Prospective prediction of ophthalmopathy was tested in an independent validation cohort consisting of some 19 hyperthyroidism patients and more than 15 patients who later progressed to ophthalmopathy. The 100 or so discovery patients were randomly split 7:3 into training and test sets. A discovery cohort of about 95 patients, roughly 40 with Graves' ophthalmopathy and approximately 57 with stable Graves' hyperthyroidism, was used to find distinguishing TCR V-J signatures. Study-level results and caveats: In validation, progression to ophthalmopathy was predicted by the model with about 70% sensitivity and nearly 75% specificity, a median of about 6 months before onset. Sample size was not statistically predetermined, and blinding of investigators to group allocation was not performed. A 13 V-J signature model separated ophthalmopathy from stable hyperthyroidism, with approximately 87% sensitivity and 81% to 83% specificity in cross-validation and 80%/75% in testing. Most expanded thyroid clonotypes (frequency above 0.001) were also found in blood, which suggests that blood repertoires may mirror thyroid immune responses.

Inclusive of the bounding cysteine and phenylalanine, the CDR3 is 14 residues long. Only CDR3 DNA is held: 42 bases, read in frame from base 1. The germline ends are 16 bases apart after V is trimmed by 4 bases and J by 4 bases. The germline V gene specifies SQVTM as CDR1 and ANQGSEA as CDR2. Stable Graves' hyperthyroidism was defined as no progression to ophthalmopathy during 18 months of follow-up. Hyperthyroidism patients were newly diagnosed, with disease duration under 2 months, and aged 18 to 65 years. Exclusion was applied to patients with uncontrolled infections, other autoimmune diseases, pregnancy or lactation. Clinical symptoms, serum thyroxine and TRAb, thyroid ultrasound, and orbital computed tomography formed the basis for the diagnoses. PBMCs were isolated from 10 ml of fresh peripheral blood by Ficoll-Paque density gradient centrifugation. Trizol reagent was used to extract total RNA, and RNA quality was then checked on an Agilent 2100 Bioanalyzer.

Amplification of TCR beta CDR3 regions was carried out from RNA transcripts. For the first round of RT-PCR on the TCR CDR3, the HTBI primer set was used together with the Qiagen OneStep RT-PCR kit. The libraries were constructed in a second round of multiplex PCR and then size-selected and purified. The libraries were sequenced on an Illumina HiSeq2000 using paired-end 100 bp reads. The original methods were these. SOAPnuke was used to process the raw data, removing reads that contained adapters or uncalled bases, had a mean Phred below 15, or lacked an exact match to the constant primer or identifier. COPE v1.2.5 was used to merge high-quality paired reads, and clonotypes were defined as unique nucleotide sequences. MiTCR v1.1 was used to align clonotypes to the IMGT TRBV, TRBD and TRBJ reference segments. Analysis was restricted to V-J combinations with a frequency above 0.0001, which covered about 99% of repertoires. A TCS score was defined as the ratio of F50 (clonal expansion) to E x V (chaos), with BLOSUM62-based TCRdist applied between CDR3 peptides within each V-J. Welch's t-statistics and random forest reduced fewer than 550 V-J features to around 14, which were used in a naive Bayes classifier (R e1071). Through fastp at Q25 and MiXCR, TCRdb rebuilt clones from the public reads, retaining in-frame beta chains. Rows matching on CDR3 protein sequence are summarized as one entry with the most common DNA and genes. TCRdb, not the original authors, processed these V and J calls. Across this sample there are around 350,000 distinct CDR3 sequences, with about 13% seen only once. Of the sample, around 9.2% falls within the top ten clones.

This clonotype appeared many times. This receptor's antigen is unknown. Base qualities are missing; no much larger clone stands one base away. The sample was blood. In this chain, TRBV29-1 is recombined with TRBJ1-2, with TRBD1 as a weak D call on 5 bases. The TCR sequence derives from a young woman with Graves' hyperthyroidism. The CDR3 protein sequence reads: CSVVGRQPAYGYTF. The DNA sequence reads TGCAGCGTTGTGGGGCGACAGCCCGCCTATGGCTACACCTTC.